The 27 T cell receptor beta chains in this list originate from one sample, sequenced in a study of tumor T cells in aggressive B-cell lymphoma. The assay was immunoSEQ multiplex PCR, and TCRdb's table has in-frame clones only and misses some. Counted here are 10,000 or so clones, around 90% occurring once; the ten biggest clones make up roughly 3%. Sequencing was carried out using tumor tissue. The receptors derive from an adult with diffuse large B cell lymphoma.

This rearrangement joins TRBV15 to TRBJ2-5, with 11 bases identical to TRBD2. J was trimmed by 3 bases and V by 4 bases; bases with no gene match: 16. CDR3 length equals 19 residues. Germline V gene lookup returns CDR1 LNHNV and CDR2 YYDKDF (reference sequence). CDR3 nucleotides: TGTGCCACCAGCAATCCCGGGAGGGGGGAACTAGCGGGGGAAGAGACCCAGTACTTC. Encoded protein: CATSNPGRGELAGEETQYF.

In its sample, this clone was seen once. The V and J genes are TRBV5-1 and TRBJ2-7; possible D gene TRBD1, 5 bases. The CDR3 runs 16 residues. Germline CDR1 reads SGHRS; CDR2 reads YFSETQ. The ends were cut back, 0 bases at V and 7 bases at J, with 20 bases in the middle. CDR3 amino acids: CASSLGGENQLREQYF. CDR3 DNA sequence: TGCGCCAGCAGCTTGGGGGGCGAAAACCAATTACGAGAGCAGTACTTC.

The chain employs TRBV7-8 and TRBJ1-2; no reliable D call. This CDR3 is 14 amino acids long. V was clipped by 1 base and J by 5 bases, with 11 bases between them. Per the germline V gene, CDR1 is SGHVS and CDR2 is FQNEAQ. The CDR3 DNA follows: TGTGCCAGCAGCTTAGTTGGAGAGTCGTATGGCTACACCTTC. Translation gives CASSLVGESYGYTF.

V is TRBV6-5 and J is TRBJ2-3; D unresolved. The germline V gene encodes CDR1 MNHEY and CDR2 SVGAGI. Trimming took off 7 bases at V and 0 bases at J, with 14 bases between the two ends. The CDR3 runs to 15 residues. CDR3 region: CASTSRGASTDTQYF. The DNA of the CDR3 is TGTGCCAGCACCTCCCGCGGAGCTAGCACAGATACGCAGTATTTT.

The CDR3 reads CASSLAVFSGGNMQYF. The CDR3 DNA follows: TGTGCCAGCAGCTTAGCTGTGTTCAGCGGGGGAAATATGCAGTATTTT. The chain joins TRBV11-2 to TRBJ2-3, with TRBD2 matching 8 bases. Germline CDR1 SGHAT, CDR2 FQNNGV. The CDR3 is made up of 16 amino acids. The junction had 14 bases not matched to a gene; V was cut back by 1 base and J by 11 bases.

The chain recombines TRBV5-1 with TRBJ2-5; 8 positions agree with TRBD1. Losses at the gene ends were 2 bases for V and 2 bases for J; bases not matched to a gene: 2. The CDR3 has 14 amino acids. The germline gives CDR1 SGHRS, CDR2 YFSETQ. CDR3 sequence reads: CASSLGTGQETQYF. CDR3 sequence (DNA): TGCGCCAGCAGCTTAGGGACAGGTCAAGAGACCCAGTACTTC.

The chain couples TRBV7-2 to TRBJ2-3; possibly TRBD2 for D (6 bases). This CDR3 has 15 residues. Germline assignment: CDR1 SGHTA and CDR2 FQGNSA. V was clipped by 3 bases and J by 1 base, with 11 bases between them. The CDR3 region has the DNA TGTGCCAGCAGCTTGCTAGCGCCAGGCACAGATACGCAGTATTTT. Translated: CASSLLAPGTDTQYF. Complete variable domain (other parts from reference TRBV7-2 and TRBJ2-3): GAGVSQSPSNKVTEKGKDVELRCDPISGHTALYWYRQSLGQGLEFLIYFQGNSAPDKSGLPSDRFSAERTGGSVSTLTIQRTQQEDSAVYLCASSLLAPGTDTQYFGPGTRLTVL.

V gene TRBV18 combines with J gene TRBJ1-1; possibly TRBD1 for D (5 bases). V lost 3 bases and J 1 base, leaving 9 bases between the germline ends. Per germline, CDR1 KGHSH and CDR2 LQKENI. The CDR3 runs to 14 residues. CDR3 in amino acids: CASSPDQGNTEAFF. The DNA for the CDR3 is TGTGCCAGCTCACCCGATCAGGGGAACACTGAAGCTTTCTTT.

The chain combines TRBV11-3 with TRBJ2-7; 10 nucleotides line up with TRBD2. The CDR3 runs to 16 residues. V lost 5 bases, J lost 2 bases, and 9 bases stayed unmatched. CDR1 and CDR2 (germline): SGHNT, YENEEA. CDR3: CASSAPTLAGAYEQYF. DNA of the CDR3: TGTGCCAGCAGCGCCCCCACCCTAGCGGGGGCCTACGAGCAGTACTTC.

V usage is TRBV4-2 and J usage is TRBJ2-7; possibly TRBD2 for D (5 bases). The CDR3 consists of 15 residues. Trimming cost V 3 bases and J 2 bases, with 14 bases left between them. Germline CDR1 is LGHNA and CDR2 is YNFKEQ. The CDR3 DNA is TGTGCCAGCAGCCATGGACGCAGCGGTACCTACGAGCAGTACTTC. It codes for CASSHGRSGTYEQYF.

The J gene is TRBJ2-1, the V gene TRBV11-2; D not certain. Germline V gene data show CDR1 as SGHAT and CDR2 as FQNNGV. The CDR3 spans 15 residues. The V and J ends lost 1 base and 7 bases respectively, with 14 bases between them. CDR3: CASSLVGYSGNEQFF. The CDR3 nucleotides read TGTGCCAGCAGCTTAGTTGGGTATTCAGGTAATGAGCAGTTCTTC. The full variable domain, in which reference TRBV11-2 and TRBJ2-1 provide the parts outside the CDR3, is EAGVAQSPRYKIIEKRQSVAFWCNPISGHATLYWYQQILGQGPKLLIQFQNNGVVDDSQLPKDRFSAERLKGVDSTLKIQPAKLEDSAVYLCASSLVGYSGNEQFFGPGTRLTVL.

The chain has TRBV4-2 and TRBJ1-1; the match to TRBD1 covers 7 bases. Germline loops: CDR1 LGHNA, CDR2 YNFKEQ. Germline trimming cut 4 bases from V and 2 bases from J; bases unmatched to any gene: 4. The CDR3 has 14 amino acids. The CDR3 is CASSLRQGNTEAFF. The CDR3 DNA reads as TGTGCCAGCAGCCTCCGACAGGGAAACACTGAAGCTTTCTTT.

This chain joins TRBV5-1 and TRBJ1-2; 7 positions match TRBD1. J was trimmed by 6 bases and V by 1 base; bases with no gene match: 6. This CDR3 has 14 residues. The V gene's germline CDR1 is SGHRS and CDR2 YFSETQ. CDR3 residues: CASSLTGQQHGYTF. CDR3 DNA sequence: TGCGCCAGCAGCTTGACGGGACAGCAGCATGGCTACACCTTC.

The chain has TRBV5-5 and TRBJ1-2; D unresolved. V lost 0 bases to trimming and J lost 4 bases, with 4 bases between them. Germline V CDR1 and CDR2: SGHKS, YYEKEE (reference sequence). The CDR3 runs 12 residues. The DNA of the CDR3 is TGTGCCAGCAGCTTGGGAGGCTATGGCTACACCTTC. Translated: CASSLGGYGYTF.

This clone has more than one count but fewer than ten. V is TRBV5-1 and J is TRBJ2-7; 7 bases map to TRBD2. The J segment lost 4 bases and the V segment lost 6 bases, leaving 13 bases of the junction unmatched. CDR1 and CDR2 from the germline V gene are SGHRS and YFSETQ. The CDR3 is 15 amino acids. The CDR3 protein is CASNLETGGPYEQYF. In DNA, the CDR3 is TGCGCCAGCAATTTAGAAACGGGAGGACCATACGAGCAGTACTTC.

This clone was seen just once. The rearrangement joins TRBV7-9 to TRBJ1-4; 10 nucleotides match TRBD1. Trimming cost V 0 bases and J 5 bases; bases outside gene matches: 0. The CDR3 extends over 15 amino acids. CDR1 and CDR2 from the germline V gene are SEHNR and FQNEAQ (reference sequence). Here the CDR3 DNA reads TGTGCCAGCAGCTTAGCGGGACAGGGGAATGAAAAACTGTTTTTT. As protein: CASSLAGQGNEKLFF.

V and J are TRBV11-2 and TRBJ1-1; 8 bases agree with TRBD1. This CDR3 comprises 13 residues. V dropped 5 bases and J dropped 6; count of bases not matched to a gene: 5. Germline V lookup: CDR1 SGHAT, CDR2 FQNNGV. CDR3 DNA sequence: TGTGCCAGCAGCCCAGGGGGCTGGTCTGAAGCTTTCTTT. It codes for CASSPGGWSEAFF.

The V call is TRBV9, the J call TRBJ1-1; possibly TRBD1 for D (6 bases). Germline V CDR1 and CDR2: SGDLS, YYNGEE. V dropped 4 bases and J dropped 0 bases, with 16 bases sitting between them. This CDR3 spans 16 amino acids. The CDR3 sequence is CASSSRTDNLNTEAFF. The CDR3 DNA follows: TGTGCCAGCAGCTCCCGGACAGACAACTTGAACACTGAAGCTTTCTTT.

This clone has a single count. This sequence joins TRBV9 and TRBJ1-1; 7 bases are a match to TRBD1. The CDR3 runs 14 residues. V lost 3 bases, J lost 4 bases, and 6 bases stayed unmatched. Per germline, CDR1 SGDLS and CDR2 YYNGEE. Written as DNA, the CDR3 is TGTGCCAGCAGCGCACAGACAGGGAGCACTGAAGCTTTCTTT. This translates into CASSAQTGSTEAFF. The full variable domain, its missing parts supplied by reference TRBV9 and TRBJ1-1, is DSGVTQTPKHLITATGQRVTLRCSPRSGDLSVYWYQQSLDQGLQFLIQYYNGEERAKGNILERFSAQQFPDLHSELNLSSLELGDSALYFCASSAQTGSTEAFFGQGTRLTVV.

The genes are TRBV11-2 and TRBJ1-5; D ambiguous. The V end was cut by 4 bases, the J end by 7 bases, with 17 bases between. Germline V gene data show CDR1 as SGHAT and CDR2 as FQNNGV. The CDR3 is 15 amino acids. The CDR3, as DNA: TGTGCCAGCAGCTCCCAGGCGGGAGGGAGCCAGCCCCAGCATTTT. Translation gives CASSSQAGGSQPQHF. Full variable domain (rest looked up from reference TRBV11-2 and TRBJ1-5): EAGVAQSPRYKIIEKRQSVAFWCNPISGHATLYWYQQILGQGPKLLIQFQNNGVVDDSQLPKDRFSAERLKGVDSTLKIQPAKLEDSAVYLCASSSQAGGSQPQHFGDGTRLSIL.

Comments on this clone: Compared with germline, one end of the junction differs, possibly owing to a read error. The gene calls are TRBV7-7 and TRBJ2-1; D possibly corresponds to TRBD1 (5 bases). The CDR3 spans 13 residues. The germline CDR1 and CDR2 sequences are SSHAT and FNYEAQ (reference sequence). CDR3 DNA: TGTGCTAGCAGCCCTGGGGCCCAGGGCACGCAGTTCTTC. It yields the protein CASSPGAQGTQFF.

The chain links TRBV5-1 to TRBJ2-1, with 11 positions matching TRBD2. The CDR3 has 19 residues. Germline CDR1 is SGHRS and CDR2 is YFSETQ. V lost 0 bases, J lost 0 bases, and 8 bases stayed unmatched. The CDR3 protein is CASSLGGSSGGSSYNEQFF. The CDR3 DNA sequence: TGCGCCAGCAGCTTGGGGGGGTCTAGCGGGGGGAGCTCCTACAATGAGCAGTTCTTC.

The chain combines TRBV6-6 with TRBJ2-5, with D maybe TRBD2 (5 bases). The CDR3 contains 14 residues. Deletions cut 0 bases from V and 3 bases from J, with 8 bases between. The V gene's germline CDR1 is MNHNY and CDR2 SVGAGI (reference sequence). The CDR3 sequence: CASSYSTGEETQYF. CDR3 DNA sequence: TGTGCCAGCAGTTACTCGACCGGGGAAGAGACCCAGTACTTC.

The J gene is TRBJ2-4, the V gene TRBV15; 7 bases match TRBD1. In germline, CDR1 is LNHNV, CDR2 YYDKDF (reference sequence). The CDR3 loop spans 16 amino acids. The V and J ends lost 1 base and 4 bases, in that order; junction bases with no gene match: 7. The DNA of the CDR3 is TGTGCCACCAGCAGAGCACCACAGGGGTGGAAAAACATTCAGTACTTC. Its protein product is CATSRAPQGWKNIQYF.

The rearrangement uses TRBV12-1 and TRBJ1-4. TRBV12-1 is recorded as a pseudogene. The CDR3 is made up of 16 amino acids. CDR3 loop: CASSFPRGAPNEKLFF. Here the CDR3 DNA reads TGTGCCAGCAGCTTTCCCCGGGGGGCGCCTAATGAAAAACTGTTTTTT.

This rearrangement joins TRBV7-2 to TRBJ2-7; 11 nucleotides agree with TRBD2. CDR3 length: 13 amino acids. CDR1 is SGHTA, CDR2 FQGNSA, per germline. V lost 6 bases, J lost 7 bases, and 5 bases stayed unmatched. CDR3 sequence reads: CASRPSGGREQYF. CDR3 bases: TGTGCCAGCAGGCCTAGCGGGGGGAGGGAGCAGTACTTC.

This sequence joins TRBV19 and TRBJ1-3, with no clear D. CDR1 is LNHDA, CDR2 SQIVND, per germline (reference sequence). Trimming removed 8 bases from V and 0 bases from J, with 8 bases in between. The CDR3 runs to 13 residues. CDR3: CASSVYSGNTIYF. The CDR3 DNA follows: TGTGCCAGTTCGGTCTACTCTGGAAACACCATATATTTT. The full variable domain, rest sourced from reference TRBV19 and TRBJ1-3, is DGGITQSPKYLFRKEGQNVTLSCEQNLNHDAMYWYRQDPGQGLRLIYYSQIVNDFQKGDIAEGYSVSREKKESFPLTVTSAQKNPTAFYLCASSVYSGNTIYFGEGSWLTVV.